This T cell receptor (beta chain) was captured by sequencing in a study of beta chain features in type 1 diabetes. Expressed TCRB transcripts were sequenced after all isolated RNA was converted to cDNA. TCRdb keeps only in-frame clones here, not all; method: immunoSEQ multiplex PCR. The sample carries some 150,000 clones, roughly an eighth recorded once. Study-wide results and limits: The study found moderately but significantly shorter TCRB CDR3s in all four CD4+ subsets of Type 1 diabetes patients.

On this clone itself: Its antigen is unknown.

Deletions cut 2 bases from V and 4 bases from J, with 9 bases between. This CDR3 is 14 amino acids long. From germline, CDR1 is SGDLS and CDR2 YYNGEE. This clonotype was obtained from a man younger than 35 with type 1 diabetes. The chain links TRBV9 to TRBJ2-2, with D possibly matching TRBD2 (5 bases). Sample: central memory CD4+ T cells from blood. DNA of the CDR3: TGTGCCAGCAGCGTGGGAGTATCCACCGGGGAGCTGTTTTTT. It translates to CASSVGVSTGELFF. The variable domain in full, completed from reference TRBV9 and TRBJ2-2, reads DSGVTQTPKHLITATGQRVTLRCSPRSGDLSVYWYQQSLDQGLQFLIQYYNGEERAKGNILERFSAQQFPDLHSELNLSSLELGDSALYFCASSVGVSTGELFFGEGSRLTVL.